This TCR beta chain was profiled in a study of CD8+CD57+ T cells in acquired aplastic anemia. Across the whole study: Sorted CD4+ and CD8+ cells gave an average of roughly 3.2 ug of DNA. CD4+ cell libraries from healthy donors averaged about 10.8 million reads.

Trimming stripped 4 bases from V and 6 bases from J, with 11 bases between. Germline loops: CDR1 MNHNS, CDR2 SASEGT. The CDR3 length is 13 residues. In this sample, this clonotype turned up many times. As yet, its antigen is unknown. Study-wide results and limits: Patients and controls had in common around 29 CD8+ CDR3 sequences. Researchers reported that CD8+ Simpson's diversity was not significantly different in patients versus controls.

CDR3 and TCR beta VDJ profiling relied on a genomic DNA template. TCRdb redid the calling of the reads with MiXCR, one entry per CDR3 protein. The sample yields about 420,000 distinct CDR3 sequences, just under 70% seen once. This receptor was identified in a human donor in good health, serving as a control. This sequence joins TRBV6-1 and TRBJ2-3; D not resolved. Sequenced: sorted CD4+, CD8+, or CD8+CD57+ T cells (not recorded which) from PBMCs. CDR3 nucleotide sequence: TGTGCCAGCAGTGCGCTACTCCGCGATACGCAGTATTTT. This encodes CASSALLRDTQYF.